This T cell receptor (beta chain) was identified during a study of neurological immune-mediated disorders. TCRdb analysed the 5' RACE reads with MiXCR anew, one entry per CDR3 protein. The profile covers roughly 30,000 distinct CDR3 sequences, with 9.5% to 13% appearing a single time and about 6% taken by the ten largest. Notes on the study in general: Subjects shared no identical expanded-clone CDR3 amino acid sequences, suggesting private TCR-beta repertoires in all groups. The most TCR clonal expansion was seen in HTLV-1-associated myelopathy, and the least was seen in multiple sclerosis, which fell below healthy controls.

The CDR3 extends over 15 amino acids. V was clipped by 3 bases and J by 2 bases; unmatched bases: 7. CDR1 SGHDT and CDR2 YYEEEE come from the germline V gene. This clonotype was recorded at least ten times. Antigen: not known. Sequences were obtained from PBMCs. The clonotype was recovered from a woman aged 55-70 years in good health. The J gene is TRBJ2-5, the V gene TRBV5-6, with 7 bases aligning to TRBD1. This chain's CDR3 is CASSSLQGSQETQYF. DNA of the CDR3: TGTGCCAGCAGCTCCTTACAGGGGTCGCAAGAGACCCAGTACTTC.